The 8 T cell receptor beta chains below all came from one sample that was sequenced in a study of blood T cell repertoires in COVID-19. Here immunoSEQ multiplex PCR was the method, and the copy in TCRdb shows in-frame clones only, minus some. The table lists 350,000 to 400,000 clones, roughly 92% of them singletons. Source material: PBMCs or T cells enriched from blood (not recorded which). Receptor source: a woman between 40 and 55 years old who had been exposed to COVID-19.

The chain couples TRBV5-6 to TRBJ2-6; maybe TRBD2 (6 bases). The germline V and J ends were trimmed by 0 bases and 1 base, with 11 bases remaining between them. Germline CDR1 SGHDT, CDR2 YYEEEE. CDR3 length equals 17 residues. CDR3 amino acids: CASSLAGGLSGANVLTF. CDR3 bases: TGTGCCAGCAGCTTGGCCGGGGGTTTGTCTGGGGCCAACGTCCTGACTTTC. Using reference TRBV5-6 and TRBJ2-6 for the parts outside the CDR3, the full variable domain is DAGVTQSPTHLIKTRGQQVTLRCSPKSGHDTVSWYQQALGQGPQFIFQYYEEEERQRGNFPDRFSGHQFPNYSSELNVNALLLGDSALYLCASSLAGGLSGANVLTFGAGSRLTVL.

This sequence joins TRBV30 and TRBJ1-4, with D possibly TRBD1 on 6 matching bases. Trimming pared 2 bases from V and 0 bases from J, leaving 13 bases between. From germline, CDR1 is GTSNPN and CDR2 SVGIG (reference sequence). The CDR3 runs 16 residues. In nucleotides, the CDR3 is TGTGCCTGGAGTACAGACAGGATATCAACTAATGAAAAACTGTTTTTT. Protein sequence: CAWSTDRISTNEKLFF.

CDR3 protein: CAWGQGRTEAFF. CDR3 bases: TGTGCCTGGGGACAGGGAAGGACTGAAGCTTTCTTT. The genes are TRBV30 and TRBJ1-1; 8 bases map to TRBD1. With V trimmed by 5 bases and J by 5 bases, 4 bases remained unmatched. The germline V gene encodes CDR1 GTSNPN and CDR2 SVGIG (reference sequence). The length of the CDR3 is 12 residues.

This chain joins TRBV29-1 and TRBJ2-6; weak D call: TRBD1 (5 bases). The CDR3 runs to 13 residues. Trimming stripped 6 bases from V and 1 base from J, with 7 bases between. Germline V lookup: CDR1 SQVTM, CDR2 ANQGSEA. CDR3 coding DNA: TGCAGCGTAGGGGTTTCTGGGGCCAACGTCCTGACTTTC. The encoded protein is CSVGVSGANVLTF.

V gene TRBV5-1 combines with J gene TRBJ1-1; D is ambiguous. V lost 4 bases and J 0 bases, leaving 19 bases between the germline ends. CDR1 is SGHRS, CDR2 YFSETQ, per germline. The CDR3 spans 17 residues. The CDR3 sequence: CASSPGGRLIMNTEAFF. CDR3 nucleotide sequence: TGCGCCAGCAGCCCCGGCGGCAGACTTATTATGAACACTGAAGCTTTCTTT.

The CDR3 nucleotides read TGCGCCAGCAGCCCCGGAAACGGGATGAATGAAAAACTGTTTTTT. This gives the protein CASSPGNGMNEKLFF. The rearrangement uses TRBV5-1 and TRBJ1-4; D remains ambiguous. Germline CDR1 SGHRS, CDR2 YFSETQ. The CDR3 has 15 amino acids. Trimming cost V 4 bases and J 5 bases, with 15 bases left between them.

This CDR3 is CASSVTGTQYF. For the CDR3, the DNA is TGTGCCAGCAGCGTAACCGGTACGCAGTATTTT. The gene calls are TRBV9 and TRBJ2-3; no definite D call. CDR3 size: 11 residues. The V end was cut by 1 base, the J end by 8 bases, with 5 bases between. Germline V gene lookup returns CDR1 SGDLS and CDR2 YYNGEE.

J is TRBJ2-2 and V is TRBV6-2 or TRBV6-3, with 10 bases lining up with TRBD2. This CDR3 is 14 amino acids long. The germline V gene encodes CDR1 MNHEY and CDR2 SVGEGT. V was pared by 4 bases and J by 6 bases, with 2 bases of the junction left unmatched. The CDR3 DNA follows: TGTGCCAGCAGTTCCGGACTAGCGGCCGGGGAGCTGTTTTTT. Translated: CASSSGLAAGELFF.